Listed below are T cell receptor beta chains from one sample, sequenced in a study of post-analysis software for immune sequencing data. In TCRdb, the PCR reads were re-called with MiXCR into one record per CDR3 protein. This table holds some 690,000 distinct CDR3 sequences, over 45% found once. Sequencing input: blood. Receptors originate from a girl aged 2-10 years with multiple sclerosis. Each CDR3 is given with its conserved first and last residue. The D gene is left open where the match is weak. The size entry is marked missing in some rows and otherwise reads once, few, many or a size class.

j_call d_call clone_size v_call cdr3_aa cdr3_nt
TRBJ2-7 NA NA TRBV18 CASSPPGGNHYEQYF TGTGCCAGCTCACCACCGGGCGGTAACCACTACGAGCAGTACTTC
TRBJ2-1 NA NA TRBV29-1 CSVEVGYNEQFF TGCAGCGTTGAGGTAGGCTACAATGAGCAGTTCTTC
TRBJ2-5 NA once TRBV7-2 CASSADLPGTQYF TGTGCCAGCAGCGCGGACTTACCGGGGACCCAGTACTTC
TRBJ1-2 NA NA TRBV5-1 CASSGLREARNYGYTF TGCGCCAGCAGCGGACTCCGGGAGGCAAGAAACTATGGCTACACCTTC
TRBJ1-1 TRBD1 few TRBV5-6 CASSFLDRDVAEAFF TGTGCCAGCAGCTTCTTGGACAGGGACGTCGCTGAAGCTTTCTTT
TRBJ2-1 TRBD1 NA TRBV20-1 CSVSTTGTGIPNEQFF TGCAGTGTTTCAACCACCGGGACAGGGATTCCCAATGAGCAGTTCTTC
TRBJ2-1 NA NA TRBV12-3/TRBV12-4 CASGAGLLNEQFF TGTGCCAGCGGGGCAGGTTTGTTGAATGAGCAGTTCTTC
TRBJ2-7 NA NA TRBV12-3/TRBV12-4 CASSLTGSHYEQYF TGTGCCAGCAGTTTGACAGGTTCGCACTACGAGCAGTACTTC
TRBJ2-1 TRBD1 NA TRBV4-1 CASSQDRTGWGSEQFF TGCGCCAGCAGCCAAGACCGGACAGGGTGGGGGTCTGAGCAGTTCTTC
TRBJ1-5 NA NA TRBV29-1 CSVEVGTDQPQHF TGCAGCGTTGAGGTAGGAACCGATCAGCCCCAGCATTTT